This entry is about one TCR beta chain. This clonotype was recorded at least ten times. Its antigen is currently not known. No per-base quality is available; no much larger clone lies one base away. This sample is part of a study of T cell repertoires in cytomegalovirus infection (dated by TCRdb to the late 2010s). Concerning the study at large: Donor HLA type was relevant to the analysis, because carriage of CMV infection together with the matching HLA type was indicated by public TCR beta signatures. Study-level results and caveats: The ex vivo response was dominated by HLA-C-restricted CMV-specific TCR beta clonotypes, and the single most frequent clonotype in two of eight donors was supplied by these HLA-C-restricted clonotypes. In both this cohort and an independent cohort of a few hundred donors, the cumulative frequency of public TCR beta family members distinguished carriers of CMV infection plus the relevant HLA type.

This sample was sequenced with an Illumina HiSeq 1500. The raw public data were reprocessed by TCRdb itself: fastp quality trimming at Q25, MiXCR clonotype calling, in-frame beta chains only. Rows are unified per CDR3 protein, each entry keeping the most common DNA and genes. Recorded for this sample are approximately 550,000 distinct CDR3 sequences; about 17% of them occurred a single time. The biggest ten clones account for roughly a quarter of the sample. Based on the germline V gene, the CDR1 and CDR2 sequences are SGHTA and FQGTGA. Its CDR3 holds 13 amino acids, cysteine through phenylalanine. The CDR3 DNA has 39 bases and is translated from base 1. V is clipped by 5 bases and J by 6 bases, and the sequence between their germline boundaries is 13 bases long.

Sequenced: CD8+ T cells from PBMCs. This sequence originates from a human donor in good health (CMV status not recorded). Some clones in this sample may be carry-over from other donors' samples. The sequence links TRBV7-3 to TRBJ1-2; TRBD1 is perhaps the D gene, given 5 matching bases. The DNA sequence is TGTGCCAGCAGCCAGACCGGGACGGATGGCTACACCTTC. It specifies CASSQTGTDGYTF. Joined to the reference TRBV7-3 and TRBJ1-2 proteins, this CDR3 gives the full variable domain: GAGVSQTPSNKVTEKGKYVELRCDPISGHTALYWYRQSLGQGPEFLIYFQGTGAADDSGLPNDRFFAVRPEGSVSTLKIQRTERGDSAVYLCASSQTGTDGYTFGSGTRLTVV.